The 10 T cell receptor beta chains below were found in one sample sequenced in a study of T-cell reconstitution after alpha-beta-depleted transplantation in children. Unique molecular identifiers were incorporated when the TCRbeta library was constructed. One entry per CDR3 protein results from TCRdb running MiXCR on the PCR reads. The sample includes 350,000 to 450,000 distinct CDR3 sequences, 10% to 15% of them seen just once. The material sequenced was PBMCs, taken from the stem cell graft. Receptor source: a human donor who donated a stem cell graft to a child with Fanconi anemia.

This clonotype occurred a few times. V and J are TRBV7-2 and TRBJ2-1; unclear D gene. From germline, CDR1 is SGHTA and CDR2 FQGNSA. Trimming shortened V by 3 bases and J by 6 bases, and 6 bases separated the two germline ends. The CDR3 is 12 residues long. CDR3 sequence (DNA): TGTGCCAGCAGCTTTTCTCGCAATGAGCAGTTCTTC. Translated: CASSFSRNEQFF.

This clonotype occurred a few times. The chain joins TRBV25-1 to TRBJ2-7; D unresolved. CDR1 and CDR2 (germline): MGHDK, SYGVNS. Trimming removed 1 base from V and 6 bases from J, with 10 bases in between. The CDR3 covers 13 residues. Here the CDR3 DNA reads TGTGCCAGCAGTGAATCCGGCAGGTTCGAGCAGTACGTC. Translating it yields CASSESGRFEQYV.

In its sample, this clonotype was seen many times. The J gene is TRBJ2-7, the V gene TRBV27, with D hard to call. The CDR3 length is 12 residues. Trimming removed 4 bases at V and 4 bases at J, with 8 bases between. Germline V CDR1 and CDR2: MNHEY, SMNVEV (reference sequence). The CDR3 DNA sequence: TGTGCCAGCAGTTGGCGTAGGTACGAGCAGTACGTC. Its protein is CASSWRRYEQYV.

This clonotype was detected many times. The rearrangement links TRBV27 to TRBJ1-1; the match to TRBD1 covers 10 bases. Germline CDR1 reads MNHEY; CDR2 reads SMNVEV (reference sequence). CDR3 length: 13 amino acids. With 4 bases clipped from V and 6 bases from J, the junction kept 2 bases outside the gene matches. CDR3 protein: CASSSGTGAEAFF. In nucleotides, the CDR3 is TGTGCCAGCAGTTCGGGGACAGGGGCTGAAGCTTTCTTT.

In regard to this clonotype: This clone may be a read error of a much larger clone one base away. The chain joins TRBV12-3 or TRBV12-4 to TRBJ2-3; 7 bases fit TRBD1. This CDR3 has 13 amino acids. DNA for the CDR3: TGTGCCAGCAGTCTCGGACAGGCCTATACGCACTATTTT. Translation gives CASSLGQAYTHYF.

The genes are TRBV18 and TRBJ2-7, with D perhaps assigned TRBD1 or TRBD2 (5 bases each). The germline CDR1 and CDR2 sequences are KGHSH and LQKENI. V was cut by 0 bases and J by 6 bases, with 15 bases left in between. This CDR3 spans 15 amino acids. CDR3 nucleotides: TGTGCCAGCTCACCACCTGGCAGGGACCGGGGCGAGCAGTACTTC. It translates to CASSPPGRDRGEQYF.

The sample holds a few counts of this clonotype. The chain uses TRBV18 and TRBJ2-2; 7 nucleotides align to TRBD1. This CDR3 comprises 16 residues. V lost 0 bases to trimming and J lost 4 bases; unmatched junction nucleotides: 5. Germline V CDR1 and CDR2: KGHSH, LQKENI. CDR3 amino acids: CASSPPSTGPTGELFF. Here the CDR3 DNA reads TGTGCCAGCTCACCACCCTCGACAGGGCCCACCGGGGAGCTGTTTTTT.

The chain links TRBV4-2 to TRBJ2-3; no clear D. The CDR3 is 17 amino acids. The V and J ends lost 0 bases and 2 bases respectively, with 15 bases between them. The germline CDR1 and CDR2 sequences are LGHNA and YNFKEQ. The CDR3 DNA reads TGTGCCAGCAGCCAAGAACTTGGTTTGTGGGACACAGATACGCAGTATTTT. This encodes CASSQELGLWDTDTQYF.

In this sample, this clonotype turned up a few times. V is TRBV5-6 and J is TRBJ2-7, with D unresolved. CDR3 length: 14 residues. Germline V lookup: CDR1 SGHDT, CDR2 YYEEEE. V dropped 1 base and J dropped 3 bases, with 11 bases sitting between them. CDR3 coding DNA: TGTGCCAGCAGCTTGAACGTGGGAATCTACGAGCAGTACGTC. Translation: CASSLNVGIYEQYV.

This clonotype was detected many times. The chain is built from TRBV6-5 and TRBJ2-1, with a possible D match to TRBD2 (6 bases). The length of the CDR3 is 15 residues. Trimming shortened V by 2 bases and J by 6 bases, and 14 bases separated the two germline ends. Germline values: CDR1 MNHEY, CDR2 SVGAGI. The CDR3 sequence: CASSYGGARSNEQFF. DNA for the CDR3: TGTGCCAGCAGTTACGGCGGGGCCCGCTCCAATGAGCAGTTCTTC.